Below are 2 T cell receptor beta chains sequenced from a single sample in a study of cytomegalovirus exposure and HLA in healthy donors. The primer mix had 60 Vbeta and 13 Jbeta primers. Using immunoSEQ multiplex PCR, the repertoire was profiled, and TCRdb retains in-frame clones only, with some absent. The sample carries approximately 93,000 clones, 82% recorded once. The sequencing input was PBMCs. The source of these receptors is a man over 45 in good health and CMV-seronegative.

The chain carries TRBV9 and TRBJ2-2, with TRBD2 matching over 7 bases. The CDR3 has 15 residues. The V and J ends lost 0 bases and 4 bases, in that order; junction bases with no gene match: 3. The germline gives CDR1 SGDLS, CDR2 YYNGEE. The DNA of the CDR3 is TGTGCCAGCAGCGTAGGGGGGGGACCCACCGGGGAGCTGTTTTTT. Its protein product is CASSVGGGPTGELFF.

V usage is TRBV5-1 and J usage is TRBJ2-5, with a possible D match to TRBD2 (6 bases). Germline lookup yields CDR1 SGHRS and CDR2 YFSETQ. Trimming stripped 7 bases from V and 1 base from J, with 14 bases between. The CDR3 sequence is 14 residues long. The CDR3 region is CASSGGSGQETQYF. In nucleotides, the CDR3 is TGCGCCAGCTCCGGTGGTAGCGGCCAAGAGACCCAGTACTTC. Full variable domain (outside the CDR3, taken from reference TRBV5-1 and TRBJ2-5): KAGVTQTPRYLIKTRGQQVTLSCSPISGHRSVSWYQQTPGQGLQFLFEYFSETQRNKGNFPGRFSGRQFSNSRSEMNVSTLELGDSALYLCASSGGSGQETQYFGPGTRLLVL.